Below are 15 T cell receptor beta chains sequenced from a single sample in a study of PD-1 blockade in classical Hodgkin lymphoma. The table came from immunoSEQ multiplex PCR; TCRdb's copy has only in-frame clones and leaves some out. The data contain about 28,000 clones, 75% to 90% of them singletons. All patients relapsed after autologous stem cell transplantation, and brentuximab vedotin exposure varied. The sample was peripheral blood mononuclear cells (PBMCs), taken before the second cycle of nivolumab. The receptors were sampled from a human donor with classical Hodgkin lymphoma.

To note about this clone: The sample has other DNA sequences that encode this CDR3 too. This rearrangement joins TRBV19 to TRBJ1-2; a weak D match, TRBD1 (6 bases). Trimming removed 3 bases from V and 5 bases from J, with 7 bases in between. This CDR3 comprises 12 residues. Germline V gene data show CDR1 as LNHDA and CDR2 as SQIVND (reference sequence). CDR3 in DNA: TGTGCCAGTAGTATCAGGGGATATGGCTACACCTTC. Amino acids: CASSIRGYGYTF.

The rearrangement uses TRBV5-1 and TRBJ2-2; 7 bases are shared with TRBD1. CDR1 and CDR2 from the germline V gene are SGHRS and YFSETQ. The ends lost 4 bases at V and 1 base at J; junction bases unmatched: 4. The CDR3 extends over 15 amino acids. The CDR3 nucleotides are TGCGCCAGCAGCGTGGGACAGTTGAACACCGGGGAGCTGTTTTTT. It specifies CASSVGQLNTGELFF.

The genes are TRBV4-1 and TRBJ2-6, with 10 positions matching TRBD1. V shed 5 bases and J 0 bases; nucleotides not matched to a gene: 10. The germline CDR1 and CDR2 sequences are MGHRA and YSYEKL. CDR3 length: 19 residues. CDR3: CASSVPGTGVYSGANVLTF. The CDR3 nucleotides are TGCGCCAGCAGCGTCCCCGGGACAGGGGTCTACTCTGGGGCCAACGTCCTGACTTTC.

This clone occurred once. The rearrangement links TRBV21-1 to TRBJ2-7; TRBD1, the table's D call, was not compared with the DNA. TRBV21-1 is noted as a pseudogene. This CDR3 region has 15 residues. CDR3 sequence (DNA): TGTGCCAGCAGCAGGCTCCAGGGGCGGATCTCCGAGCAGTACGTC. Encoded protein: CASSRLQGRISEQYV.

This CDR3 is CASSRGPYEQYF. The CDR3 DNA reads TGTGCCAGCAGCAGGGGTCCCTACGAGCAGTACTTC. The J gene is TRBJ2-7, the V gene TRBV21-1. TRBV21-1 is recorded as a pseudogene. CDR3 length: 12 amino acids.

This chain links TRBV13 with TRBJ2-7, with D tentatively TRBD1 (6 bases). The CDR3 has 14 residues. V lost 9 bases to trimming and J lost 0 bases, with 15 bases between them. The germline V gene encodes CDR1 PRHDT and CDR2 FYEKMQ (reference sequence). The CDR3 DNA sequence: TGTGCCAGTCGCAGGGGACCGAGCTCCTACGAGCAGTACGTC. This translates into CASRRGPSSYEQYV.

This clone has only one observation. CDR3 DNA: TGTGCCGCCGGGACTAGCGTGCACGAGCAGTACTTC. This encodes CAAGTSVHEQYF. The chain recombines TRBV6-1 with TRBJ2-7, with 10 nucleotides matching TRBD2. The CDR3 extends over 12 amino acids. CDR1 is MNHNS and CDR2 is SASEGT in the germline V gene. With 11 bases clipped from V and 5 bases from J, the junction kept 6 bases outside the gene matches.

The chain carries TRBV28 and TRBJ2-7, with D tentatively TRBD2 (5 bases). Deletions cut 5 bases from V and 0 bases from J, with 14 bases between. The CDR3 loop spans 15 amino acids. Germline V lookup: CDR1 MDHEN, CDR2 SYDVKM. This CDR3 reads CASSGSGFLSYEQYF. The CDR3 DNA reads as TGTGCCAGCAGTGGTTCGGGATTCCTCTCCTACGAGCAGTACTTC.

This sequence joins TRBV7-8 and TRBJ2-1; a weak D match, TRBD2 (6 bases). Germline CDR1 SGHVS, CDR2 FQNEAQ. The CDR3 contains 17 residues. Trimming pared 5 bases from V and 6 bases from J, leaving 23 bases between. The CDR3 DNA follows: TGTGCCAGCAGCCCCTTTCGCCTCGGGAGCAGGTCCAATGAGCAGTTCTTC. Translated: CASSPFRLGSRSNEQFF.

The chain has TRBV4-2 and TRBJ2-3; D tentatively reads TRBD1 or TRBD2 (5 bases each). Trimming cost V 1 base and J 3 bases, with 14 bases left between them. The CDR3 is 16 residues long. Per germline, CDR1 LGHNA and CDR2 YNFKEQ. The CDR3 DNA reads TGTGCCAGCAGCCAAGTTGTGGGGGTCCCTACAGATACGCAGTATTTT. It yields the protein CASSQVVGVPTDTQYF.

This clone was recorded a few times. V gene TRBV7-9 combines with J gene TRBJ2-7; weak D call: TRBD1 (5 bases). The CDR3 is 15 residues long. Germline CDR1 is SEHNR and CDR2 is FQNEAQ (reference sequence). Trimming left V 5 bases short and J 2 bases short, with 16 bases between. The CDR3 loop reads CASSQGQGYTYEQYF. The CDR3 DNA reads TGTGCCAGCAGCCAGGGTCAGGGATACACCTACGAGCAGTACTTC.

Here the CDR3 DNA reads TGTGCCAGCAGTGTTGGACGGGGAGGCACCGGGGAGCTGTTTTTT. Translating gives CASSVGRGGTGELFF. V usage is TRBV25-1 and J usage is TRBJ2-2, with D possibly being TRBD2 (6 bases). V was cut by 4 bases and J by 4 bases, with 13 bases left in between. CDR1 is MGHDK and CDR2 is SYGVNS in the germline V gene. The CDR3 runs to 15 residues.

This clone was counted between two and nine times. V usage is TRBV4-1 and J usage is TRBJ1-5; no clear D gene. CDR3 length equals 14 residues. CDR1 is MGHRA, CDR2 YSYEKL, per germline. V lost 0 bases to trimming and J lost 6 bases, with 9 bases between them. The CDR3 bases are TGCGCCAGCAGCCAAGATTTAGGAGCTCAGCCCCAGCATTTT. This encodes CASSQDLGAQPQHF.

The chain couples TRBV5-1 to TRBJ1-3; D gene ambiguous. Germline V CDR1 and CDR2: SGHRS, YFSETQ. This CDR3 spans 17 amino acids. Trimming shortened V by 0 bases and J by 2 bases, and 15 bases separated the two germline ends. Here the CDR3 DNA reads TGCGCCAGCAGCTTGGCCGGGTCGACTAGTACTGGAAACACCATATATTTT. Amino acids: CASSLAGSTSTGNTIYF.

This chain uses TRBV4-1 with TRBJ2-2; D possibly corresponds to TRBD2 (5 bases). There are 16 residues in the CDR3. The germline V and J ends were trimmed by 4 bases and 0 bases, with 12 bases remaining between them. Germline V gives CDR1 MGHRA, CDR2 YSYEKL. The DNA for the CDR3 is TGCGCCAGCAGCCGCGACTGGGGAGCGAACACCGGGGAGCTGTTTTTT. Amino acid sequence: CASSRDWGANTGELFF.